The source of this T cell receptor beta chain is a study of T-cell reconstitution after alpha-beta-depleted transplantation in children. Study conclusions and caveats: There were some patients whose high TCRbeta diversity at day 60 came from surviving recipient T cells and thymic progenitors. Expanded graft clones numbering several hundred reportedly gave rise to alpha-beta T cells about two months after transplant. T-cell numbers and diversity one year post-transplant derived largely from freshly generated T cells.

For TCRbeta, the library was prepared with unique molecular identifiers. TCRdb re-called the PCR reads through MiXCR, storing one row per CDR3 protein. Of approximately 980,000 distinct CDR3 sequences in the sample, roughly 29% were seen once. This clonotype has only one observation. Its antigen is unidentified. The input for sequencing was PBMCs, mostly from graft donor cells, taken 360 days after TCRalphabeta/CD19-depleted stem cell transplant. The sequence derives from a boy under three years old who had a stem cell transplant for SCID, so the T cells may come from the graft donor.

The CDR3 bases are TGTGCCAGCAGCGCAGACAGGCGACCCCTTAGCTACGAGCAGTACTTC. This codes for CASSADRRPLSYEQYF. The chain is built from TRBV7-2 and TRBJ2-7; a possible D gene is TRBD1 (6 bases). This CDR3 comprises 16 residues. Germline CDR1 is SGHTA and CDR2 is FQGNSA. With 5 bases removed from V and 3 bases from J, the gap between germline ends came to 20 bases.